The rows below give T cell receptor beta chains drawn from one sample of a study of CD8 T cells in Susac syndrome. TCRdb re-called the immunoSEQ multiplex PCR reads through MiXCR, storing one row per CDR3 protein. The sample shows about 80,000 distinct CDR3 sequences, approximately 96% of them seen only once. Input material: CD8+ T cells from PBMCs. These receptors all come from a human donor with Susac syndrome. Both conserved end residues are part of each CDR3. The D gene is left open where the match is weak. Size tells how often a clone was seen (once, few, many) or the class of an expanded clone, and some rows leave it out.

TRBD2 TRBJ2-5 NA TRBV7-3 TGTGCCAGCAGCTTAACTAGCGGGGCTCAAGAGACCCAGTACTTC CASSLTSGAQETQYF
TRBD2 TRBJ2-1 NA TRBV12-3/TRBV12-4 TGTGCCACCCAGACTAGCGGGAGACATGAGCAGTTCTTC CATQTSGRHEQFF
TRBD1 TRBJ2-7 NA TRBV7-9 TGTGCCAGCAGCTTAGCGCTCCGACAGGGGGCTGTCGAGCAGTACTTC CASSLALRQGAVEQYF
TRBD1 TRBJ2-1 NA TRBV6-5 TGTGCCAGCAGTTACGGGGCCGGGACAGGGTTCTACAATGAGCAGTTCTTC CASSYGAGTGFYNEQFF
NA TRBJ2-5 once TRBV20-1 TGCAGTGCTAGAAAGAAGTCGACTCCTGGGGAGACCCAGTACTTC CSARKKSTPGETQYF
TRBD1 TRBJ2-2 NA TRBV29-1 TGCAGCGTTGAAAGGGACAGGGGCACCGGGGAGCTGTTTTTT CSVERDRGTGELFF
NA TRBJ1-2 once TRBV20-1 TGCAGTGCTAGAGAAAACATCGGTGGAGCTAACTATGGCTACACCTTC CSARENIGGANYGYTF
TRBD1 TRBJ1-3 NA TRBV15 TGTGCCACCAGCAGTGACAGGGACCCTGGAAACACCATATATTTT CATSSDRDPGNTIYF
TRBD1 TRBJ1-2 NA TRBV29-1 TGCAGCGCGGGGACAGACTATGGCTACACCTTC CSAGTDYGYTF
NA TRBJ2-2 NA TRBV19 TGTGCCAGTAGTGACCCCCGTAGTGGCGTCCACGCCGGGGAGCTGTTTTTT CASSDPRSGVHAGELFF
NA TRBJ1-1 NA TRBV6-2/TRBV6-3 TGTGCCAGCAGTTACGCCGACGGTGCCTCCTATGAAGCTTTCTTT CASSYADGASYEAFF
NA TRBJ2-6 NA TRBV4-3 TGCGCCAGCAGCCAAGATCTGCGAGGGGGTGGGGCCAACGTCCTGACTTTC CASSQDLRGGGANVLTF
NA TRBJ2-5 once TRBV6-6 TGTGCCAGTACCTTCACAGGGTTGATTGAGACCCAGTACTTC CASTFTGLIETQYF
NA TRBJ1-1 NA TRBV27 TGTGCCAGCAGTTTAAGCCTGAACACTGAAGCTTTCTTT CASSLSLNTEAFF
TRBD2 TRBJ2-5 NA TRBV15 TGTGCCACCATTCTGCAGGAGGGTGGCGGGAGTACAGAGACCCAGTACTTC CATILQEGGGSTETQYF
TRBD1 TRBJ2-1 NA TRBV15 TGTGCCACCAGCAGAGACAGGGGGCGCAGCAATGAGCAGTTCTTC CATSRDRGRSNEQFF
NA TRBJ1-2 NA TRBV29-1 TGCAGCGCCCCGGACAGAATTAACTATGGCTACACCTTC CSAPDRINYGYTF
NA TRBJ2-1 NA TRBV29-1 TGCAGCGTTGAAGATCCTGAGCGGTTGCGAAATGAGCAGTTCTTC CSVEDPERLRNEQFF
NA TRBJ2-4 NA TRBV29-1 TGCAGCGTTTCAGAAGGGAGAGGAGGCAAAAACATTCAGTACTTC CSVSEGRGGKNIQYF
TRBD1 TRBJ2-5 NA TRBV6-6 TGTGCCAGCAGCCGGGACAGGGAGCACTTC CASSRDREHF
NA TRBJ1-1 NA TRBV5-6 TGTGCCAGCAGCTTATCTACTGAAGCTTTCTTT CASSLSTEAFF
NA TRBJ2-7 NA TRBV9 TGTGCCAGCGGTAGGGGCGGTTACGAGCAGTATTTC CASGRGGYEQYF
NA TRBJ2-7 NA TRBV9 TGTGCCAGCAGCGCCCATGTCGGAAACTACGAGCAGTACTTC CASSAHVGNYEQYF
NA TRBJ1-4 NA TRBV14 TGTGCCAGCAGCCAAGATCACCCAGAAAAACTGTTTTTT CASSQDHPEKLFF
NA TRBJ1-4 once TRBV14 TGTGCCAGCAGCCTCATGACAGGTGCAACTAATGAAAAACTGTTTTTT CASSLMTGATNEKLFF
NA TRBJ1-1 NA TRBV25-1 TGTGCCAGCAGTCTGGGCAGCATGAACACTGAAGCTTTCTTT CASSLGSMNTEAFF
TRBD2 TRBJ2-1 NA TRBV9 TGTGCCAGCAGCTTGAGCGGGGCGCGCGATGAGCAGTTCTTC CASSLSGARDEQFF
NA TRBJ2-5 NA TRBV11-1 TGTGCCAGCAGCTTCGGCCTCGGGGAGACCCAGTACTTC CASSFGLGETQYF
NA TRBJ2-2 NA TRBV6-5 TGTGCCAGCAGTCCCTCCGCCGCGGCCCACGGGGAGCTGTTTTTT CASSPSAAAHGELFF
NA TRBJ2-1 NA TRBV9 TGTGCCAGCAGCCACCGGGCGGGCTCTCCCCAGGAGCAGTTCTTC CASSHRAGSPQEQFF
NA TRBJ1-6 NA TRBV11-1 TGTGCCAGCAGTCAAACAGGAGATAATTCACCCCTCCACTTT CASSQTGDNSPLHF
TRBD2 TRBJ2-1 NA TRBV9 TGTGCCAGCAGCTTAAGCGGGGGAGGCTTCAATGAGCAGTTCTTC CASSLSGGGFNEQFF
NA TRBJ2-1 NA TRBV6-2/TRBV6-3 TGTGCCAGCAGTGCAGTTGGGAAGGAGCAGTTCTTC CASSAVGKEQFF
NA TRBJ2-6 NA TRBV2 TGTGCCAGCAATGCATTGACTGGGGCCAACGTCCTGACTTTC CASNALTGANVLTF
NA TRBJ2-1 NA TRBV25-1 TGTGCCAGCAGTGAAACTAGACGGGGGGCCGCGTTCTTC CASSETRRGAAFF
NA TRBJ1-5 NA TRBV19 TGTGCCAGTAGTCTCAGGGACTATAGCAATCAGCCCCAGCATTTT CASSLRDYSNQPQHF
NA TRBJ2-4 NA TRBV28 TGTGCCAGCAGGTCTACGAGGGGGTCCAAAAACATTCAGTACTTC CASRSTRGSKNIQYF
TRBD2 TRBJ2-7 NA TRBV20-1 TGCAGTGCCCCCGGGACTAGCTTCCCCTACGAGCAGTACTTC CSAPGTSFPYEQYF
NA TRBJ2-3 NA TRBV3-1 TGTGCCAGCAGCCAAGTGGCAGCTGTCACAGATACGCAGTATTTT CASSQVAAVTDTQYF
TRBD1 TRBJ2-1 NA TRBV5-4 TGTGCCAGCAGCTTGGGAGGGGGCCAGGAGCAGTTCTTC CASSLGGGQEQFF
NA TRBJ2-1 NA TRBV9 TGTGCCAGCAGCCCACCGGGAGAGGGGTTCTTC CASSPPGEGFF
NA TRBJ1-2 NA TRBV7-9 TGTGCCAGCAGCTTCGCGGGGGACCCCTATGGCTACACCTTC CASSFAGDPYGYTF
NA TRBJ1-5 NA TRBV20-1 TGCAGTGCGAAGGCAGCCGGTAATCAGCCCCAGCATTTT CSAKAAGNQPQHF
NA TRBJ1-6 NA TRBV7-9 TGTGCCAGCAGCTCCCCCCGCGGGGGAGAAGCCCTCCACTTT CASSSPRGGEALHF
TRBD1 TRBJ2-1 NA TRBV9 TGTGCCAGCAGCGCTGGGACAGATTCCTCCTACAATGAGCAGTTCTTC CASSAGTDSSYNEQFF
NA TRBJ1-1 NA TRBV15 TGTGCCACCAGCAGTGCCAAGCGCACTGAAGCTTTCTTT CATSSAKRTEAFF
NA TRBJ2-1 NA TRBV5-4 TGTGCCAGCAGCGCCGGGGGCAGCTACAATGAGCAGTTCTTC CASSAGGSYNEQFF
NA TRBJ2-2 NA TRBV7-9 TGTGCCAGCACCGACGCCGGGGAGCTGTTTTTT CASTDAGELFF
NA TRBJ2-3 NA TRBV12-3/TRBV12-4 TGTGCCAGCAGTTTCTTCGGTGATACGCAGTATTTT CASSFFGDTQYF
NA TRBJ2-5 NA TRBV27 TGTGCCAGCAGTTTCCTCGGGAGTGAGACCCAGTACTTC CASSFLGSETQYF
TRBD1 TRBJ2-2 once TRBV29-1 TGCAGCGCAGGGGGCGCGGTGAGCACCGGGGAGCTGTTTTTT CSAGGAVSTGELFF
NA TRBJ2-1 NA TRBV7-9 TGTGCCAGCAGGGAAACAGGGAGTGAGCAGTTCTTC CASRETGSEQFF
NA TRBJ2-1 few TRBV11-2 TGTGCCAGCAGTCCCTGGCGGGACGGACCAAATGAGCAGTTCTTC CASSPWRDGPNEQFF
NA TRBJ1-2 NA TRBV5-1 TGCGCCAGCAGCTTGTCCGGACAGTGGGATGGCTACACCTTC CASSLSGQWDGYTF
TRBD1 TRBJ2-3 NA TRBV28 TGTGCCAGCAGTTTTGGGACAGGGAGGACAGATACGCAGTATTTT CASSFGTGRTDTQYF
TRBD1 TRBJ2-7 NA TRBV4-3 TGCGCCAGCAGCCACGTACCGGGACAGGTTTACGAGCAGTACTTC CASSHVPGQVYEQYF
NA TRBJ1-1 NA TRBV12-3/TRBV12-4 TGTGCCAGCAGTGAAAATACCCTGGACAGCAGAACATGGGCTTTCTTT CASSENTLDSRTWAFF